The 28 T cell receptor beta chains reported below all come from one sample, sequenced in a study of blood T cell repertoires in COVID-19. The method was immunoSEQ multiplex PCR; TCRdb's version includes in-frame clones alone and lacks a portion of them. The sample holds approximately 85,000 clones; around 90% are singletons and the top ten take 2% to 3%. The sample consisted of peripheral blood. The receptor set was obtained from a man in his fifties or sixties with acute or convalescent COVID-19.

This chain connects TRBV3-1 (or the pseudogene TRBV3-2) to TRBJ2-1, with D possibly matching TRBD2 (5 bases). This CDR3 spans 16 amino acids. With 0 bases removed from V and 2 bases from J, the gap between germline ends came to 11 bases. Germline values: CDR1 LGHDT, CDR2 YNNKEL (reference sequence). CDR3 amino acids: CASSQDPGIAYNEQFF. The CDR3 bases are TGTGCCAGCAGCCAAGACCCCGGGATTGCCTACAATGAGCAGTTCTTC.

The rearrangement uses TRBV15 and TRBJ2-7; 9 nucleotides agree with TRBD1. V trimming: 6 bases; J trimming: 7 bases; junction bases outside the gene matches: 10. Germline CDR1 LNHNV, CDR2 YYDKDF (reference sequence). The CDR3 extends over 14 amino acids. In nucleotides, the CDR3 is TGTGCCACCAGTAGGGAACAGGGGGCAGAGGAGCAGTACTTC. Protein: CATSREQGAEEQYF. Complete variable domain (other parts from reference TRBV15 and TRBJ2-7): DAMVIQNPRYQVTQFGKPVTLSCSQTLNHNVMYWYQQKSSQAPKLLFHYYDKDFNNEADTPDNFQSRRPNTSFCFLDIRSPGLGDTAMYLCATSREQGAEEQYFGPGTRLTVT.

This chain uses TRBV28 with TRBJ1-5, with 7 bases that match TRBD1. The V and J ends lost 4 bases and 0 bases, in that order; junction bases with no gene match: 3. The germline CDR1 and CDR2 sequences are MDHEN and SYDVKM. The CDR3 contains 15 residues. CDR3: CASSSGQNSNQPQHF. CDR3 in DNA: TGTGCCAGCAGTTCGGGACAGAATAGCAATCAGCCCCAGCATTTT.

The chain uses TRBV15 and TRBJ1-6; D gene uncertain. V lost 0 bases to trimming and J lost 5 bases, with 5 bases between them. This CDR3 contains 14 residues. Germline V lookup: CDR1 LNHNV, CDR2 YYDKDF (reference sequence). The CDR3: CATSREADNSPLHF. For the CDR3, the DNA is TGTGCCACCAGCAGAGAGGCAGATAATTCACCCCTCCACTTT.

The chain uses TRBV5-1 and TRBJ1-2; no definite D call. The CDR3 sequence is 14 residues long. Germline V gives CDR1 SGHRS, CDR2 YFSETQ. Trimming pared 0 bases from V and 5 bases from J, leaving 11 bases between. The CDR3 nucleotides read TGCGCCAGCAGCTTGGAGGGAGAGGGATATGGCTACACCTTC. As protein: CASSLEGEGYGYTF.

The chain couples TRBV19 to TRBJ2-1, with 7 bases aligning to TRBD1. The V and J ends lost 4 bases and 8 bases, in that order; junction bases with no gene match: 8. The CDR3 is made up of 14 amino acids. Looked up from germline, CDR1 is LNHDA and CDR2 is SQIVND (reference sequence). CDR3 nucleotide sequence: TGTGCCAGTAGTAAAACAGGGGTAGGAGATGAGCAGTTCTTC. Its protein is CASSKTGVGDEQFF.

V and J are TRBV6-6 and TRBJ1-4; 7 bases fit TRBD1. The CDR3 sequence is 13 residues long. In germline, CDR1 is MNHNY, CDR2 SVGAGI (reference sequence). V was pared by 7 bases and J by 6 bases, with 5 bases of the junction left unmatched. The CDR3 loop is CASKDRWDEKLFF. CDR3 nucleotide sequence: TGTGCCAGCAAGGACAGGTGGGATGAAAAACTGTTTTTT.

This rearrangement joins TRBV5-1 to TRBJ2-6; D might be TRBD2 (5 bases). The CDR3 loop spans 14 amino acids. Between the trimmed V and J ends, which lost 0 bases and 4 bases, there was a span of 5 bases. Germline V gene sequence: CDR1 SGHRS, CDR2 YFSETQ. The CDR3 DNA is TGCGCCAGCAGCTTGGGCGGGGGGGCCAACGTCCTGACTTTC. The encoded protein is CASSLGGGANVLTF.

This clone was detected only once. This chain connects TRBV7-8 to TRBJ2-3, with D possibly being TRBD2 (5 bases). Germline lookup yields CDR1 SGHVS and CDR2 FQNEAQ. There are 13 residues in the CDR3. Between the trimmed V and J ends, which lost 3 bases and 6 bases, there was a span of 10 bases. CDR3 residues: CASSLDPGDTQYF. The CDR3 nucleotides are TGTGCCAGCAGCTTGGACCCGGGGGATACGCAGTATTTT. Full variable domain (rest looked up from reference TRBV7-8 and TRBJ2-3): GAGVSQSPRYKVAKRGQDVALRCDPISGHVSLFWYQQALGQGPEFLTYFQNEAQLDKSGLPSDRFFAERPEGSVSTLKIQRTQQEDSAVYLCASSLDPGDTQYFGPGTRLTVL.

The chain combines TRBV6-5 with TRBJ1-2; 8 bases are a match to TRBD1. J lost 8 bases, V lost 6 bases, and 11 bases had no gene match. The CDR3 is 14 amino acids. CDR1 MNHEY and CDR2 SVGAGI come from the germline V gene. CDR3 sequence: CASSQDRVLSGYTF. The DNA for the CDR3 is TGTGCCAGCAGCCAGGACAGGGTGTTGTCAGGCTACACCTTC.

This chain connects TRBV30 to TRBJ1-6; no reliable D call. The CDR3 has 16 residues. Germline-derived CDR1 and CDR2 are GTSNPN and SVGIG (reference sequence). The V end was cut by 4 bases, the J end by 0 bases, with 13 bases between. The CDR3 protein is CAWTTGSSSYNSPLHF. DNA of the CDR3: TGTGCCTGGACCACGGGGTCAAGCTCCTATAATTCACCCCTCCACTTT.

This clone occurred once. The V and J genes are TRBV29-1 and TRBJ2-1; 7 bases line up with TRBD1. There are 13 residues in the CDR3. Per germline, CDR1 SQVTM and CDR2 ANQGSEA. Trimming removed 4 bases from V and 5 bases from J; junction bases left unmatched: 5. CDR3 DNA sequence: TGCAGCGTTGTGAAGGGGGCTAACAATGAGCAGTTCTTC. It is translated as CSVVKGANNEQFF.

The rearrangement links TRBV18 to TRBJ1-1; 7 nucleotides align to TRBD1. Germline V gene sequence: CDR1 KGHSH, CDR2 LQKENI. Trimming removed 3 bases from V and 0 bases from J; junction bases left unmatched: 4. The length of the CDR3 is 15 residues. CDR3 amino acids: CASSPRDSMNTEAFF. CDR3 DNA sequence: TGTGCCAGCTCACCCAGGGACAGTATGAACACTGAAGCTTTCTTT.

The chain joins TRBV28 to TRBJ1-2; weak D call: TRBD1 (6 bases). Germline values: CDR1 MDHEN, CDR2 SYDVKM. Trimming shortened V by 6 bases and J by 6 bases, and 11 bases separated the two germline ends. CDR3 length equals 12 residues. The CDR3 coding sequence is TGTGCCAGCAGCCGGACAGTCAATGGCTACACCTTC. It codes for CASSRTVNGYTF.

The CDR3 region has the DNA TGTGCCAGCAGCTTTTTATCAGGGAACCCAAATCAGCCCCAGCATTTT. Protein product: CASSFLSGNPNQPQHF. The chain uses TRBV7-8 and TRBJ1-5, with a tentative D call TRBD1 (5 bases). CDR3 length: 16 residues. CDR1 is SGHVS, CDR2 FQNEAQ, per germline. V was clipped by 3 bases and J by 4 bases, with 16 bases between them.

This chain joins TRBV6-6 and TRBJ2-7; D is perhaps TRBD1 (6 bases). V was trimmed by 6 bases and J by 12 bases, leaving 18 bases between them. The CDR3 has 12 amino acids. CDR1 and CDR2 (germline): MNHNY, SVGAGI (reference sequence). CDR3 sequence (DNA): TGTGCCAGCAGCTCCCGAGACAGGTCCACGTACTTC. It codes for CASSSRDRSTYF.

The chain combines TRBV3-1 (or the pseudogene TRBV3-2) with TRBJ2-3, with unresolved D. CDR3 length: 12 amino acids. The V and J ends lost 2 bases and 2 bases respectively, with 2 bases between them. Germline V gene data show CDR1 as LGHDT and CDR2 as YNNKEL (reference sequence). The CDR3 sequence is CASSQLTDTQYF. CDR3 nucleotides: TGTGCCAGCAGCCAACTCACAGATACGCAGTATTTT.

This chain links TRBV4-3 with TRBJ2-2; D is undetermined. With 1 base removed from V and 5 bases from J, the gap between germline ends came to 14 bases. The CDR3 runs 16 residues. From germline, CDR1 is LGHNA and CDR2 YSLEER. CDR3 in amino acids: CASSQVRPPRTGELFF. CDR3 in DNA: TGCGCCAGCAGCCAAGTCAGGCCCCCCCGTACCGGGGAGCTGTTTTTT.

The DNA for the CDR3 is TGTGCCAGCAGTTTGGGCAGGGCTGATACTTCACCCCTCCACTTT. It yields the protein CASSLGRADTSPLHF. V is TRBV28 and J is TRBJ1-6; TRBD1 might be the D (5 bases). Between the trimmed V and J ends, which lost 3 bases and 9 bases, there was a span of 15 bases. Looked up from germline, CDR1 is MDHEN and CDR2 is SYDVKM. The CDR3 runs to 15 residues.

The rearrangement links TRBV2 to TRBJ2-7; tentative D call: TRBD1 (6 bases). CDR1 is SNHLY and CDR2 is FYNNEI in the germline V gene. V was shortened by 6 bases and J by 0 bases, with 12 bases between the two germline ends. The CDR3 runs 14 residues. This CDR3 is CASRLQGSSYEQYF. DNA for the CDR3: TGTGCCAGCAGATTACAGGGATCCTCCTACGAGCAGTACTTC.

This clone was found a few times. The chain employs TRBV2 and TRBJ2-7; 12 bases align to TRBD1. CDR1 and CDR2 (germline): SNHLY, FYNNEI. J gave up 9 bases and V 7 bases, and 7 bases lay outside the gene matches. The CDR3 sequence is 13 residues long. The CDR3 coding sequence is TGTGCCAGCATGGGGACAGGGGGCTTGGCGCAGTACGTC. It specifies CASMGTGGLAQYV.

The chain links TRBV27 to TRBJ2-4, with D maybe TRBD2 (6 bases). Deletions cut 6 bases from V and 0 bases from J, with 15 bases between. The CDR3 is 16 amino acids. CDR1 and CDR2 (germline): MNHEY, SMNVEV (reference sequence). Here the CDR3 reads CASSTSGVLAKNIQYF. The DNA of the CDR3 is TGTGCCAGCAGCACCTCGGGGGTCCTAGCCAAAAACATTCAGTACTTC.

This chain joins TRBV12-5 and TRBJ1-2, with a weak D call TRBD1 (6 bases). Germline CDR1 and CDR2: LGHNT and FRNRAP. This CDR3 spans 14 amino acids. V gave up 6 bases and J gave up 5 bases, with 16 bases separating them. CDR3 loop: CASGVETGGYGYTF. The CDR3 bases are TGTGCTAGTGGGGTGGAGACAGGCGGATATGGCTACACCTTC.

J is TRBJ2-7 and V is TRBV28; D not certain. From germline, CDR1 is MDHEN and CDR2 SYDVKM. With 7 bases removed from V and 2 bases from J, the gap between germline ends came to 18 bases. This CDR3 contains 15 residues. CDR3 sequence: CASTRESGITYEQYF. The DNA of the CDR3 is TGTGCCAGCACCCGAGAATCAGGAATAACCTACGAGCAGTACTTC.

This chain uses TRBV5-6 with TRBJ1-5; weak D call: TRBD1 (5 bases). Germline V gene data show CDR1 as SGHDT and CDR2 as YYEEEE. CDR3 size: 13 residues. V shed 1 base and J shed 8 bases, with 10 bases lying between them. The CDR3, as DNA: TGTGCCAGCAGCTTGAACGGGGGAGAGCCCCAGCATTTT. Protein product: CASSLNGGEPQHF.

This clone has more than one count but fewer than ten. The rearrangement links TRBV19 to TRBJ2-7; the match to TRBD2 covers 8 bases. Germline CDR1 LNHDA, CDR2 SQIVND (reference sequence). The CDR3 runs to 14 residues. Unmatched junction bases numbered 4, after V lost 3 bases and J lost 3 bases. Written as DNA, the CDR3 is TGTGCCAGTAGTATGACTAGCGCGAGCTACGAGCAGTACTTC. Protein product: CASSMTSASYEQYF.

DNA for the CDR3: TGTGCCAGCAGCCCGACTAGCGGGGGCTACGAGCAGTACTTC. Its translation: CASSPTSGGYEQYF. The chain combines TRBV7-9 with TRBJ2-7; TRBD2 matches at 12 bases. V was pared by 5 bases and J by 3 bases, with 2 bases of the junction left unmatched. The CDR3 is made up of 14 amino acids. CDR1 and CDR2 from the germline V gene are SEHNR and FQNEAQ (reference sequence). The full variable domain, rest sourced from reference TRBV7-9 and TRBJ2-7, is DTGVSQNPRHKITKRGQNVTFRCDPISEHNRLYWYRQTLGQGPEFLTYFQNEAQLEKSRLLSDRFSAERPKGSFSTLEIQRTEQGDSAMYLCASSPTSGGYEQYFGPGTRLTVT.

This clone was seen once. This chain connects TRBV2 to TRBJ1-1; D unresolved. The germline CDR1 and CDR2 sequences are SNHLY and FYNNEI. CDR3 size: 14 residues. With 6 bases removed from V and 4 bases from J, the gap between germline ends came to 15 bases. The CDR3 bases are TGTGCCAGCAGCGTCGACCCGCGGAGCACTGAAGCTTTCTTT. It translates to CASSVDPRSTEAFF.